This entry concerns a single T cell receptor (beta chain). Its matching antigen is unknown. This entry is derived from a study of Ad26.COV2.S vaccination and SARS-CoV-2 variants. V was pared by 4 bases and J by 3 bases, with 6 bases of the junction left unmatched. The CDR3 totals 14 residues. The germline V gene has CDR1 MNHEY and CDR2 SVGAGI. The protocol was immunoSEQ multiplex PCR, while the TCRdb copy is restricted to in-frame clones and leaves out a portion. Of about 350,000 clones listed, more than 85% are singletons. Study-wide results and caveats: Vaccine recipients showed a spike-specific TCR breadth that was higher than in placebo recipients.

Treatment specified: 15 to 20 received Ad26.COV2.S at low or high dose, single or two shots; about five received placebo; per-sample allocation not given. On day 63 after the first injection, vaccine and placebo recipients gave samples. The TCR originated in a person aged 18 to 59 who received the Ad26.COV2.S COVID-19 vaccine or a placebo. The chain carries TRBV6-5 and TRBJ2-7, with 7 nucleotides matching TRBD1. Sequencing was performed on peripheral blood, taken in a trial of Ad26.COV2.S vaccine versus placebo. The CDR3 DNA is TGTGCCAGCAGTTCCGGGACAGCCTACTACGAGCAGTACTTC. Translating gives CASSSGTAYYEQYF.